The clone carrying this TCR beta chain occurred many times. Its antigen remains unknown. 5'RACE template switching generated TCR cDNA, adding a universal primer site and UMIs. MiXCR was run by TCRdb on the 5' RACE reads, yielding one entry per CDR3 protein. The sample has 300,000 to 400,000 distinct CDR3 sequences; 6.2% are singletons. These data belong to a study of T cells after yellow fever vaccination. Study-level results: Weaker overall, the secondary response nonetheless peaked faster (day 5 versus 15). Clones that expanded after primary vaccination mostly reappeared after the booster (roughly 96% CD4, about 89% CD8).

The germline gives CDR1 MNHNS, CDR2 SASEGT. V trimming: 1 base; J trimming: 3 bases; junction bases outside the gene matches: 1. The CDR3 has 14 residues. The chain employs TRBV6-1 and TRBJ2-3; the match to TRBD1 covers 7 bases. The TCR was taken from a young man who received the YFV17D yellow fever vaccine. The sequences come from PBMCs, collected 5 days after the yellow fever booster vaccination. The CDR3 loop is CASSEDRGTDTQYF. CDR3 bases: TGTGCCAGCAGTGAAGACAGGGGTACAGATACGCAGTATTTT.